The 28 T cell receptor beta chains reported below all come from one sample, sequenced in a study of spatial heterogeneity in lung cancer. TCRdb re-called the 5' RACE reads with MiXCR, one entry per CDR3 protein. The sample holds approximately 92,000 distinct CDR3 sequences, roughly 12% seen once. Time point of the sample: sample taken at primary tumor resection. Unsorted tumor, nontumor lung tissue or cryopreserved PBMC supplied the whole RNA. The source material was PBMCs, sampled at surgery. The receptors shown here come from a male donor with early-stage non-small cell lung cancer.

This clonotype was seen many times. The chain has TRBV7-6 and TRBJ2-7; D is perhaps TRBD2 (6 bases). Germline CDR1 reads SGHVS; CDR2 reads FNYEAQ. V dropped 2 bases and J dropped 4 bases, with 12 bases sitting between them. This CDR3 region has 14 residues. In DNA form, the CDR3 reads TGTGCCAGCAGCTTACAGGAGGGGCAGTACGAGCAGTACTTC. This sequence encodes CASSLQEGQYEQYF.

This chain joins TRBV12-3 or TRBV12-4 and TRBJ2-3, with D unresolved. Trimming stripped 3 bases from V and 9 bases from J, with 10 bases between. The CDR3 contains 12 residues. The CDR3: CASSFGFDTQYF. CDR3 in DNA: TGTGCCAGCAGTTTTGGCTTCGACACGCAGTATTTT.

The V and J genes are TRBV7-9 and TRBJ1-5, with a tentative D call TRBD1 (6 bases). Looked up from germline, CDR1 is SEHNR and CDR2 is FQNEAQ (reference sequence). Trimming removed 5 bases from V and 11 bases from J, with 19 bases in between. The CDR3 length is 14 residues. As DNA, the CDR3 is TGTGCCAGCAGCGCCGGACAGTTTCCTGTGGCCCAGCATTTT. Amino acids: CASSAGQFPVAQHF.

This clonotype was picked up many times. The rearrangement links TRBV6-2 or TRBV6-3 to TRBJ1-1; no definite D call. From germline, CDR1 is MNHEY and CDR2 SVGEGT. Trimming shortened V by 6 bases and J by 0 bases, and 17 bases separated the two germline ends. The CDR3 runs to 16 residues. Here the CDR3 reads CASSLTPRIMNTEAFF. The DNA for the CDR3 is TGTGCCAGCAGCCTTACGCCCCGAATCATGAACACTGAAGCTTTCTTT.

This clonotype was counted between two and nine times. This chain uses TRBV28 with TRBJ1-5; D is perhaps TRBD1 (5 bases). From germline, CDR1 is MDHEN and CDR2 SYDVKM. This CDR3 has 14 residues. Trimming pared 7 bases from V and 7 bases from J, leaving 17 bases between. CDR3 in amino acids: CASTAAGRGQPQHF. In nucleotides, the CDR3 is TGTGCCAGCACTGCTGCAGGGAGAGGGCAGCCCCAGCATTTT.

J is TRBJ2-1 and V is TRBV2, with 7 bases identical to TRBD1. Germline V lookup: CDR1 SNHLY, CDR2 FYNNEI. The CDR3 extends over 13 amino acids. V lost 4 bases to trimming and J lost 9 bases; unmatched junction nucleotides: 6. CDR3 DNA sequence: TGTGCCAGCAGTGGTTACAGGGGTTTTGAGCAGTTCTTC. It codes for CASSGYRGFEQFF.

This chain uses TRBV29-1 with TRBJ1-4, with TRBD1 matching 12 bases. The CDR3 totals 16 residues. V dropped 4 bases and J dropped 6; count of bases not matched to a gene: 9. From germline, CDR1 is SQVTM and CDR2 ANQGSEA. The CDR3 nucleotides read TGCAGCGTTGGGGGGACAGGGGGCTTTCTGGATGAAAAACTGTTTTTT. It codes for CSVGGTGGFLDEKLFF. Based on the CDR3 plus reference TRBV29-1 and TRBJ1-4, the full variable domain is SAVISQKPSRDICQRGTSLTIQCQVDSQVTMMFWYRQQPGQSLTLIATANQGSEATYESGFVIDKFPISRPNLTFSTLTVSNMSPEDSSIYLCSVGGTGGFLDEKLFFGSGTQLSVL.

The sample holds many counts of this clonotype. V is TRBV11-3 and J is TRBJ2-7, with 8 bases identical to TRBD1. From germline, CDR1 is SGHNT and CDR2 YENEEA. Losses at the gene ends were 5 bases for V and 6 bases for J; bases not matched to a gene: 9. The CDR3 spans 14 residues. CDR3 coding DNA: TGTGCCAGCAGCCCAAGGACAGGGTCGGGCGAGCAGTACTTC. It encodes CASSPRTGSGEQYF.

This clonotype has ten or more counts. The V and J genes are TRBV6-2 or TRBV6-3 and TRBJ1-1, with D possibly being TRBD1 (6 bases). Germline CDR1 and CDR2: MNHEY and SVGEGT. There are 14 residues in the CDR3. Deletions cut 6 bases from V and 1 base from J, with 12 bases between. CDR3 residues: CASRLGAENTEAFF. The CDR3 coding sequence is TGTGCCAGCAGATTGGGGGCGGAGAACACTGAAGCTTTCTTT.

This clonotype was detected a few times. The chain joins TRBV9 to TRBJ2-2, with 8 bases that match TRBD1. The CDR3 is made up of 15 amino acids. From germline, CDR1 is SGDLS and CDR2 YYNGEE. V shed 1 base, J shed 3 bases, and the junction held 2 bases outside the gene matches. The CDR3 loop is CASSVKTGDTGELFF. The CDR3 bases are TGTGCCAGCAGCGTAAAGACAGGGGACACCGGGGAGCTGTTTTTT.

In this sample, this clonotype turned up a few times. The chain links TRBV3-1 to TRBJ2-3; TRBD2 matches 12 bases. This CDR3 comprises 15 residues. Unmatched junction bases numbered 4, after V lost 5 bases and J lost 4 bases. Germline V lookup: CDR1 LGHDT, CDR2 YNNKEL (reference sequence). CDR3: CASSILAGGADTQYF. Written as DNA, the CDR3 is TGTGCCAGCAGCATACTAGCGGGAGGCGCAGATACGCAGTATTTT.

This clonotype has a handful of counts. The chain employs TRBV7-2 and TRBJ1-1, with a tentative D call TRBD1 (6 bases). The V end was cut by 3 bases, the J end by 4 bases, with 12 bases between. Germline CDR1 and CDR2: SGHTA and FQGNSA. The CDR3 is made up of 14 amino acids. The CDR3 loop reads CASSFDRTGTEAFF. The CDR3 DNA reads as TGTGCCAGCAGCTTCGACAGGACTGGCACTGAAGCTTTCTTT.

The rearrangement links TRBV20-1 to TRBJ2-1; perhaps TRBD1 as D (5 bases). The length of the CDR3 is 13 residues. Germline CDR1 is DFQATT and CDR2 is SNEGSKA (reference sequence). V was pared by 5 bases and J by 0 bases, with 8 bases between. This chain's CDR3 is CSALGVSYNEQFF. The CDR3 bases are TGCAGTGCTCTAGGGGTCTCCTACAATGAGCAGTTCTTC.

V and J are TRBV5-4 and TRBJ1-2; D is perhaps TRBD1 (6 bases). Germline V gene data show CDR1 as SGHNT and CDR2 as YYREEE (reference sequence). V was clipped by 3 bases and J by 2 bases, with 8 bases between them. The CDR3 sequence is 13 residues long. The CDR3 here is CASSSRGNYGYTF. CDR3 DNA sequence: TGTGCCAGCAGCTCCAGGGGCAACTATGGCTACACCTTC.

In its sample, this clonotype was seen a few times. The chain joins TRBV6-6 to TRBJ2-7, with D possibly being TRBD1 (6 bases). CDR1 and CDR2 (germline): MNHNY, SVGAGI (reference sequence). V lost 2 bases, J lost 3 bases, and 17 bases lay in between. The CDR3 is 16 amino acids. The CDR3 sequence is CASSYPSGDGDYEQYF. The CDR3 DNA follows: TGTGCCAGCAGTTACCCATCAGGGGATGGGGACTACGAGCAGTACTTC.

This clonotype turned up a few times. The V and J genes are TRBV7-2 and TRBJ2-1; D call uncertain. CDR1 is SGHTA and CDR2 is FQGNSA in the germline V gene. Trimming removed 3 bases at V and 3 bases at J, with 6 bases between. The CDR3 is 13 residues long. The CDR3 DNA reads as TGTGCCAGCAGCTTTAAATTCTACAATGAGCAGTTCTTC. As protein: CASSFKFYNEQFF.

This clonotype was counted only a few times. This chain uses TRBV2 with TRBJ1-2; TRBD1 agrees at 11 bases. The CDR3 is 12 residues long. Germline V gene lookup returns CDR1 SNHLY and CDR2 FYNNEI. Trimming took 9 bases from V and 6 from J; bases not matched to a gene: 3. In DNA, the CDR3 is TGTGCCAGTTGGACAGGGGGCGATGGCTACACCTTC. Translated: CASWTGGDGYTF.

This clonotype has a count of ten or more. The chain carries TRBV20-1 and TRBJ1-4; no reliable D call. CDR1 is DFQATT, CDR2 SNEGSKA, per germline (reference sequence). This CDR3 contains 13 residues. V lost 0 bases and J lost 5, with 7 bases in between. Here the CDR3 DNA reads TGCAGTGCTAGAGATGGGCTCAATGAAAAACTGTTTTTT. It codes for CSARDGLNEKLFF.

This clonotype showed up just a few times. The V and J genes are TRBV25-1 and TRBJ2-3; 10 bases line up with TRBD2. The CDR3 is made up of 13 amino acids. In germline, CDR1 is MGHDK, CDR2 SYGVNS. J lost 5 bases, V lost 6 bases, and 2 bases had no gene match. The DNA of the CDR3 is TGTGCCAGCAGCCTAGCGGGGGTAGATACGCAGTATTTT. It yields the protein CASSLAGVDTQYF.

The J gene is TRBJ2-1, the V gene TRBV20-1; 13 nucleotides line up with TRBD2. Germline-derived CDR1 and CDR2 are DFQATT and SNEGSKA (reference sequence). The CDR3 has 15 amino acids. V dropped 2 bases and J dropped 5; count of bases not matched to a gene: 3. The CDR3 sequence is CSARLGLAGNNEQFF. The CDR3 bases are TGCAGTGCTAGACTGGGACTAGCGGGAAACAATGAGCAGTTCTTC.

This clonotype was picked up one time. A much larger clone lies one base from this, so it may be a read error. This rearrangement joins TRBV7-9 to TRBJ2-1; 10 nucleotides align to TRBD2. The germline gives CDR1 SEHNR, CDR2 FQNEAQ (reference sequence). Trimming at V came to 5 bases and at J to 6 bases, leaving 10 bases not matched to a gene. The CDR3 spans 16 residues. CDR3 nucleotides: TGTGCCAGCAGCGGTAGCGGGAGGCACGGTTTCAATGAGCAGTTCTTC. This translates into CASSGSGRHGFNEQFF.

There are many counts of this clonotype. The chain has TRBV27 and TRBJ2-7, with 8 bases that match TRBD1. The CDR3 spans 17 residues. Trimming took 8 bases from V and 2 from J; bases not matched to a gene: 17. The germline V gene has CDR1 MNHEY and CDR2 SMNVEV (reference sequence). The CDR3 nucleotides are TGTGCCAGCTCCACTAGCCGGGACAGGTTACCTACCTACGAGCAGTACTTC. This translates into CASSTSRDRLPTYEQYF.

This clonotype was seen many times. The CDR3 DNA is TGTGCCAGCAGCTTAGGATCAGGGGCCTCTGGAAACACCATATATTTT. Residues: CASSLGSGASGNTIYF. This chain joins TRBV7-3 and TRBJ1-3; TRBD1 might be the D (6 bases). Germline V gene data show CDR1 as SGHTA and CDR2 as FQGTGA. V was trimmed by 2 bases and J by 0 bases, leaving 11 bases between them. This CDR3 is built from 16 residues.

This clonotype was detected only a few times. The J gene is TRBJ2-1, the V gene TRBV2; possible D gene TRBD2, 5 bases. Germline values: CDR1 SNHLY, CDR2 FYNNEI. Deletions cut 9 bases from V and 5 bases from J, with 14 bases between. CDR3 length equals 13 residues. CDR3 nucleotide sequence: TGTGCCAGTACCGGGGTTAGGGACAATGAGCAGTTCTTC. Translated: CASTGVRDNEQFF. Full variable domain (missing parts from reference TRBV2 and TRBJ2-1): EPEVTQTPSHQVTQMGQEVILRCVPISNHLYFYWYRQILGQKVEFLVSFYNNEISEKSEIFDDQFSVERPDGSNFTLKIRSTKLEDSAMYFCASTGVRDNEQFFGPGTRLTVL.

The genes are TRBV12-3 or TRBV12-4 and TRBJ2-7; 7 bases are a match to TRBD1. The length of the CDR3 is 13 residues. V lost 4 bases and J lost 0; bases outside the gene matches: 0. As DNA, the CDR3 is TGTGCCAGCAGTTGGGACAGCTCCTACGAGCAGTACTTC. It codes for CASSWDSSYEQYF.

The gene calls are TRBV7-8 and TRBJ2-2; weak D call: TRBD1 (6 bases). Germline V lookup: CDR1 SGHVS, CDR2 FQNEAQ. The CDR3 runs 12 residues. V was trimmed by 6 bases and J by 7 bases, leaving 9 bases between them. Written as DNA, the CDR3 is TGTGCCAGCAGAGGGGGAATCGGGGAGCTGTTTTTT. The encoded protein is CASRGGIGELFF.

There are many counts of this clonotype. V and J are TRBV10-3 and TRBJ2-3; 7 nucleotides line up with TRBD1. The germline V gene encodes CDR1 ENHRY and CDR2 SYGVKD. Losses at the gene ends were 4 bases for V and 7 bases for J; bases not matched to a gene: 5. There are 13 residues in the CDR3. CDR3 amino acids: CAISGQGENTQYF. In DNA, the CDR3 is TGTGCCATCAGTGGACAGGGTGAAAATACGCAGTATTTT.

The table lists this clonotype with many counts. The rearrangement links TRBV7-9 to TRBJ1-1, with TRBD1 as a possible D gene (6 bases). From germline, CDR1 is SEHNR and CDR2 FQNEAQ (reference sequence). Trimming removed 0 bases from V and 11 bases from J, with 16 bases in between. The CDR3 totals 14 residues. The CDR3 loop reads CASSLAATGTWAFF. CDR3 in DNA: TGTGCCAGCAGCTTAGCCGCAACCGGGACATGGGCTTTCTTT.